Listed below are T cell receptor beta chains from one sample, sequenced in a study of cytomegalovirus exposure and HLA in healthy donors. This table comes from immunoSEQ multiplex PCR, and its TCRdb copy is limited to in-frame clones, with some not included. The sample includes more than 110,000 clones, about nine tenths of them seen just once. Input material: PBMCs. The receptors originated from a man between 18 and 35 years old in good health and CMV-seronegative. CDR3s include the opening cysteine and the closing phenylalanine or tryptophan. A D gene is named only where the DNA matches it firmly. The listing skips clone size in some rows; elsewhere it reads once, few, many or a size class.

clone size	J gene	V gene	D gene	CDR3 protein	CDR3 DNA
once	TRBJ2-1	TRBV9	TRBD2	CASSPTSGTYNEQFF	TGTGCCAGCAGTCCGACTAGCGGAACCTACAATGAGCAGTTCTTC
NA	TRBJ2-3	TRBV15	TRBD2	CATSREKAAGGVFADTQYF	TGTGCCACCAGCAGAGAGAAGGCCGCGGGAGGGGTTTTTGCAGATACGCAGTATTTT
once	TRBJ2-5	TRBV15	NA	CATSRERGETQYF	TGTGCCACCAGCAGAGAAAGGGGGGAGACCCAGTACTTC
many	TRBJ2-1	TRBV27	NA	CASSLTGLGAYNEQFF	TGTGCCAGCAGTTTAACAGGCCTAGGAGCCTACAATGAGCAGTTCTTC
NA	TRBJ2-7	TRBV27	NA	CASSDRFGTYEQYF	TGTGCCAGCAGCGATAGGTTCGGGACCTACGAGCAGTACTTC
NA	TRBJ1-4	TRBV27	NA	CASSARGTREKLFF	TGTGCCAGCAGTGCCAGGGGTACGAGGGAAAAACTGTTTTTT
NA	TRBJ2-1	TRBV13	NA	CASSSESTTGISYNEQFF	TGTGCCAGCAGCTCGGAGAGTACGACAGGAATCTCCTACAATGAGCAGTTCTTC
NA	TRBJ2-7	TRBV5-1	NA	CASSLASSGSYEQYF	TGCGCCAGCAGCCTCGCGAGTAGTGGCTCCTACGAGCAGTACTTC
NA	TRBJ2-1	TRBV6-5	TRBD2	CASRGGVRVYEQFF	TGTGCCAGCCGGGGGGGGGTCAGAGTTTATGAGCAGTTCTTC
NA	TRBJ2-1	TRBV25-1	NA	CASSESRGLPYNEQFF	TGTGCCAGCAGTGAAAGTAGAGGACTCCCCTACAATGAGCAGTTCTTC
NA	TRBJ1-4	TRBV7-9	NA	CASSPGSTNEKLFF	TGTGCCAGCAGCCCAGGGTCAACTAATGAAAAACTGTTTTTT
NA	TRBJ2-7	TRBV6-1	NA	CASSETRIYEQYF	TGTGCCAGCAGTGAGACTAGAATCTACGAGCAGTACTTC
NA	TRBJ2-7	TRBV27	NA	CASSLSGFSYEQYF	TGTGCCAGCAGTTTGTCGGGGTTTTCCTACGAGCAGTACTTC
NA	TRBJ1-5	TRBV19	NA	CASSFPGRQPQHF	TGTGCCAGTAGTTTCCCAGGGCGTCAGCCCCAGCATTTT
NA	TRBJ1-5	TRBV27	NA	CASSPLAIEGNQPQHF	TGTGCCAGCAGTCCATTAGCGATAGAGGGCAATCAGCCCCAGCATTTT
once	TRBJ2-7	TRBV6-1	NA	CASSEGRVGEQYF	TGTGCCAGCAGTGAAGGGAGGGTGGGCGAGCAGTACTTC